This T cell receptor (beta chain) was profiled in a study of a mutant IDH1 vaccine in newly diagnosed glioma. This table comes from immunoSEQ multiplex PCR, and its TCRdb copy is limited to in-frame clones, with some not included. The sample records over 55,000 clones, just under 90% being singletons. CDR3 length equals 15 residues. The V gene end was trimmed by 0 bases and the J gene end by 5 bases; junction bases not matched to a gene: 4. Germline V gives CDR1 MNHNS, CDR2 SASEGT. The time point denotes: week 5, during vaccination. Doses of 300 ug of mutant IDH1 20-mer peptide were given with topical imiquimod. Of note for this clone: Its antigen is as yet unknown.

This sequence joins TRBV6-1 and TRBJ2-3; 8 nucleotides match TRBD2. This sequence originates from a woman between 40 and 55 years old with glioma. Sequencing was performed on PBMCs, taken from a glioma patient whose treatment included an IDH1 peptide vaccine. The CDR3 is CASSEAGGGIDTQYF. The CDR3 DNA sequence: TGTGCCAGCAGTGAAGCTGGCGGGGGGATAGATACGCAGTATTTT.